The sequence of this TCR beta chain was determined in a study of shared T cell receptors in the human thymus. Measured with immunoSEQ multiplex PCR; TCRdb has only the in-frame clones, and not every one. Of more than 300,000 clones listed, approximately 95% are singletons. V gave up 9 bases and J gave up 5 bases, with 10 bases separating them. Germline lookup yields CDR1 MNHNS and CDR2 SASEGT. There are 11 residues in the CDR3. This TCR derives from a human donor. Material: thymocytes. The V call is TRBV6-1, the J call TRBJ2-5; either TRBD1 or TRBD2 may fit D (6 bases each). The CDR3 region has the DNA TGTGCCAGAGGGGGGAGGGAGACCCAGTACTTC. It yields the protein CARGGRETQYF.